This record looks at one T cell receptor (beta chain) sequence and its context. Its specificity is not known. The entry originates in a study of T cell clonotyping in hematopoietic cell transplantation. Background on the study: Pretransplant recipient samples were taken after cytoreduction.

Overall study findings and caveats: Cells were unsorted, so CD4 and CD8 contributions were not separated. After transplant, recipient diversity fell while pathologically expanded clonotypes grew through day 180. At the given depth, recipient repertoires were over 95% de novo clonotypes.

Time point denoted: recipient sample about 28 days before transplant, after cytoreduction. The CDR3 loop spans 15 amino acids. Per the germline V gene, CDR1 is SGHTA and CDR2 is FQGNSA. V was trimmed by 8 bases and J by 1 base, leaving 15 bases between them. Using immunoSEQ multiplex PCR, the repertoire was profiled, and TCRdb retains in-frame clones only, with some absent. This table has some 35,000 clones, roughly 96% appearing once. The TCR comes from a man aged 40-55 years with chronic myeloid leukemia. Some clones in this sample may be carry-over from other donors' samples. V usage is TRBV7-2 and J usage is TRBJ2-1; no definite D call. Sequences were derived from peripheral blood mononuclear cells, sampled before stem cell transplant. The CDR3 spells CASRRALLSYNEQFF. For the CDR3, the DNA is TGTGCCAGCCGCCGGGCTTTGCTTTCCTACAATGAGCAGTTCTTC. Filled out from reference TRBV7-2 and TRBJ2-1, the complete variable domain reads GAGVSQSPSNKVTEKGKDVELRCDPISGHTALYWYRQSLGQGLEFLIYFQGNSAPDKSGLPSDRFSAERTGGSVSTLTIQRTQQEDSAVYLCASRRALLSYNEQFFGPGTRLTVL.